What follows are 15 T cell receptor beta chains derived from one specimen sequenced in a study of a mutant IDH1 vaccine in newly diagnosed glioma. Their target antigens are unknown. The time point is: week 35, safety follow-up. Each vaccine dose was 300 ug of mutant IDH1 20-mer peptide, with topical imiquimod. Libraries were prepared by immunoSEQ multiplex PCR; TCRdb keeps only in-frame clonotypes and omits some of them. This sample has 45,000 or so clones, with more than 70% found just once. This specimen consisted of PBMCs, obtained from a glioma patient whose treatment included an IDH1 peptide vaccine. Every receptor here comes from a woman in her thirties or forties with glioma.

The J gene is TRBJ2-2, the V gene TRBV15, with D uncertain. This CDR3 is built from 16 residues. V shed 0 bases and J shed 0 bases, with 8 bases lying between them. Per the germline V gene, CDR1 is LNHNV and CDR2 is YYDKDF (reference sequence). CDR3 region: CATSREPFANTGELFF. Here the CDR3 DNA reads TGTGCCACCAGCAGAGAGCCCTTCGCGAACACCGGGGAGCTGTTTTTT. The variable domain in full, with the rest retrieved from reference TRBV15 and TRBJ2-2, is DAMVIQNPRYQVTQFGKPVTLSCSQTLNHNVMYWYQQKSSQAPKLLFHYYDKDFNNEADTPDNFQSRRPNTSFCFLDIRSPGLGDTAMYLCATSREPFANTGELFFGEGSRLTVL.

This clone occurred once. This rearrangement joins TRBV10-1 to TRBJ2-2; no firm D call. The CDR3 loop spans 17 amino acids. V lost 4 bases, J lost 3 bases, and 18 bases lay in between. Germline CDR1 and CDR2: WNHNN and SYGVQD (reference sequence). CDR3 region: CASSAAGPHSDTGELFF. The CDR3 nucleotides are TGCGCCAGCAGTGCGGCCGGGCCGCATTCCGACACCGGGGAGCTGTTTTTT.

This clone was observed once. This sequence joins TRBV2 and TRBJ1-4; no clear D. The ends were cut back, 8 bases at V and 4 bases at J, with 14 bases in the middle. This CDR3 is 14 amino acids long. Looked up from germline, CDR1 is SNHLY and CDR2 is FYNNEI. This CDR3 is CASLYREYNEKLFF. The CDR3 DNA sequence: TGTGCCAGCCTCTACCGGGAATATAATGAAAAACTGTTTTTT.

J is TRBJ1-3 and V is TRBV4-1; a weak D match, TRBD1 (5 bases). V shed 5 bases and J shed 0 bases, with 17 bases lying between them. CDR3 size: 17 residues. Germline CDR1 reads MGHRA; CDR2 reads YSYEKL. CDR3 loop: CASSTRQLLGSGNTIYF. CDR3 sequence (DNA): TGCGCCAGCAGCACCCGACAGCTATTAGGCTCTGGAAACACCATATATTTT.

This chain links TRBV13 with TRBJ2-3, with TRBD1 matching over 8 bases. The CDR3 covers 16 residues. CDR1 PRHDT and CDR2 FYEKMQ come from the germline V gene (reference sequence). J was trimmed by 2 bases and V by 5 bases; bases with no gene match: 9. CDR3 DNA: TGTGCCAGCAGCCCCGGGGGACAGGCCCACACAGATACGCAGTATTTT. It translates to CASSPGGQAHTDTQYF.

The chain links TRBV10-3 to TRBJ1-1; TRBD1 aligns across 12 bases. Germline V lookup: CDR1 ENHRY, CDR2 SYGVKD. This CDR3 is built from 16 residues. Trimming took 7 bases from V and 1 from J; bases not matched to a gene: 7. The CDR3 sequence is CAIKGTGGGRNTEAFF. DNA for the CDR3: TGTGCCATCAAGGGGACAGGGGGCGGGCGGAACACTGAAGCTTTCTTT.

The rearrangement links TRBV25-1 to TRBJ2-3; D is tentatively TRBD1 or TRBD2 (5 bases each). V was pared by 4 bases and J by 2 bases, with 10 bases between. CDR1 and CDR2 (germline): MGHDK, SYGVNS. The CDR3 extends over 14 amino acids. The CDR3 DNA is TGTGCCAGCAGTGCCGGGACCTTCACAGATACGCAGTATTTT. Encoded protein: CASSAGTFTDTQYF. Complete variable domain (other parts from reference TRBV25-1 and TRBJ2-3): EADIYQTPRYLVIGTGKKITLECSQTMGHDKMYWYQQDPGMELHLIHYSYGVNSTEKGDLSSESTVSRIRTEHFPLTLESARPSHTSQYLCASSAGTFTDTQYFGPGTRLTVL.

This clone came up a few times. J is TRBJ1-1 and V is TRBV28, with no clear D. Trimming stripped 4 bases from V and 1 base from J, with 13 bases between. The germline gives CDR1 MDHEN, CDR2 SYDVKM. CDR3 length: 15 amino acids. The CDR3 sequence is CASSSRRRPNTEAFF. The CDR3 nucleotides read TGTGCCAGCAGTTCCCGAAGGAGACCGAACACTGAAGCTTTCTTT.

This chain links TRBV27 with TRBJ1-2; D is unclear. Per germline, CDR1 MNHEY and CDR2 SMNVEV (reference sequence). This CDR3 is 17 amino acids long. With 2 bases removed from V and 6 bases from J, the gap between germline ends came to 22 bases. CDR3 sequence reads: CASSLAGPGGGNNGYTF. The CDR3 nucleotides read TGTGCCAGCAGTTTAGCTGGGCCGGGAGGCGGCAACAATGGCTACACCTTC.

The chain is built from TRBV19 and TRBJ1-5; 8 nucleotides agree with TRBD1. The CDR3 runs to 15 residues. J was trimmed by 6 bases and V by 1 base; bases with no gene match: 5. Germline lookup yields CDR1 LNHDA and CDR2 SQIVND (reference sequence). The CDR3 sequence: CASSIGGQGGQPQHF. In nucleotides, the CDR3 is TGTGCCAGTAGTATAGGAGGACAGGGCGGTCAGCCCCAGCATTTT. Using reference TRBV19 and TRBJ1-5 for the parts outside the CDR3, the full variable domain is DGGITQSPKYLFRKEGQNVTLSCEQNLNHDAMYWYRQDPGQGLRLIYYSQIVNDFQKGDIAEGYSVSREKKESFPLTVTSAQKNPTAFYLCASSIGGQGGQPQHFGDGTRLSIL.

The rearrangement joins TRBV7-2 to TRBJ2-3, with 11 bases fitting TRBD2. V was clipped by 5 bases and J by 8 bases; unmatched bases: 9. The CDR3 is 15 residues long. Germline V gene data show CDR1 as SGHTA and CDR2 as FQGNSA. The CDR3 nucleotides read TGTGCCAGCAGCCCCGGGACTAGCGGTCTCAGTACGCAGTATTTT. It is translated as CASSPGTSGLSTQYF.

The chain is built from TRBV9 and TRBJ1-2; TRBD1 agrees at 8 bases. Per germline, CDR1 SGDLS and CDR2 YYNGEE. The CDR3 has 17 residues. V lost 3 bases, J lost 3 bases, and 13 bases stayed unmatched. This CDR3 is CASSARGRGRPDYGYTF. In DNA form, the CDR3 reads TGTGCCAGCAGCGCTCGGGGCAGGGGGCGCCCCGACTATGGCTACACCTTC.

The rearrangement joins TRBV7-2 to TRBJ2-1; D may be TRBD1 (5 bases). Germline lookup yields CDR1 SGHTA and CDR2 FQGNSA. V shed 1 base and J shed 6 bases, with 13 bases lying between them. The CDR3 runs to 15 residues. CDR3 nucleotide sequence: TGTGCCAGCAGCTTAGGGTCGGCAAGGGGCAATGAGCAGTTCTTC. It codes for CASSLGSARGNEQFF.

The CDR3 DNA follows: TGTGCCAGCAGTAGAAGTCAGGGGAACACTGAAGCTTTCTTT. Translation gives CASSRSQGNTEAFF. The chain uses TRBV6-5 and TRBJ1-1; a weak D match, TRBD1 (5 bases). The germline gives CDR1 MNHEY, CDR2 SVGAGI. V gave up 5 bases and J gave up 1 base, with 11 bases separating them. This CDR3 spans 14 amino acids.

The gene calls are TRBV6-6 and TRBJ1-2; 7 bases align to TRBD1. V was pared by 1 base and J by 4 bases, with 9 bases of the junction left unmatched. Germline assignment: CDR1 MNHNY and CDR2 SVGAGI (reference sequence). The CDR3 runs 16 residues. The chain's CDR3 is CASSYLRQGSSYGYTF. CDR3 in DNA: TGTGCCAGCAGTTACTTGCGACAGGGCTCGAGCTATGGCTACACCTTC.